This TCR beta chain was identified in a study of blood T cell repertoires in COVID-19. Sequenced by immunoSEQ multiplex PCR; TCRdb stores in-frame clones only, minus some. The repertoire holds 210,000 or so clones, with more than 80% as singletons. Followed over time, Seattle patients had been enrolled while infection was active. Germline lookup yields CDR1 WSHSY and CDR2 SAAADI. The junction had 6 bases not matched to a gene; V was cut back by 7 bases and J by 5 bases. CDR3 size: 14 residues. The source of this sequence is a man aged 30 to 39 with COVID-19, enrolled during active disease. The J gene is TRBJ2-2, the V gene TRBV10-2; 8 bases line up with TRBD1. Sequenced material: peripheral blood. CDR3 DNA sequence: TGCGCCAGCACTAGGGACAGGTGGACCGGGGAGCTGTTTTTT. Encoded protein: CASTRDRWTGELFF.